The present entry profiles one T cell receptor (beta chain) with its context. The data originate from a study of blood T cell repertoires in COVID-19. Only in-frame clones appear in the TCRdb table, and some are missing; sequencing was by immunoSEQ multiplex PCR. In the table there are 130,000 to 150,000 clones, 85% to 90% of which are singletons. The CDR3 sequence is 16 residues long. The V gene end was trimmed by 2 bases and the J gene end by 0 bases; junction bases not matched to a gene: 5. Germline V CDR1 and CDR2: MNHEY, SVGEGT. The rearrangement uses TRBV6-2 or TRBV6-3 and TRBJ2-3; 7 bases agree with TRBD2. The sequenced sample consisted of peripheral blood. The sequence was collected from a man aged 50 to 60 with active or convalescent COVID-19. CDR3 in amino acids: CASSYLAGVSTDTQYF. In DNA form, the CDR3 reads TGTGCCAGCAGTTACCTGGCGGGAGTAAGCACAGATACGCAGTATTTT.